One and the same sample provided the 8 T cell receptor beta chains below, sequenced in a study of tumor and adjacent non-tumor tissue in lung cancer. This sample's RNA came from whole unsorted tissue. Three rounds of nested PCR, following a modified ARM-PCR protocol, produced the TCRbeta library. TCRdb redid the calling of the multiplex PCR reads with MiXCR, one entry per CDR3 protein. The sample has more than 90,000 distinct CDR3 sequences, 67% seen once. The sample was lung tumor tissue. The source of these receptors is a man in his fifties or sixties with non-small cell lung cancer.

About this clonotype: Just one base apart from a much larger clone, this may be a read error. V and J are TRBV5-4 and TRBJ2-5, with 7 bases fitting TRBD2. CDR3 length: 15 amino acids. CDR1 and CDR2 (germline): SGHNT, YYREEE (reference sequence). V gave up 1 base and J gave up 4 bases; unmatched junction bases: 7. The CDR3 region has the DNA TGTGCCAGCAGCTTGTACCGGGAGGAGGGAGAGACCCAGTACTTC. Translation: CASSLYREEGETQYF.

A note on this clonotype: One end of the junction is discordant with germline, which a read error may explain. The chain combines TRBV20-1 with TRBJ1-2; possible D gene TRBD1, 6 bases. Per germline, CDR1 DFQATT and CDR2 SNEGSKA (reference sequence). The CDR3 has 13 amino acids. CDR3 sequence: CSAKMGASYGYSF. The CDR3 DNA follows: TGCAGTGCTAAGATGGGGGCCTCCTATGGCTACTCCTTC.

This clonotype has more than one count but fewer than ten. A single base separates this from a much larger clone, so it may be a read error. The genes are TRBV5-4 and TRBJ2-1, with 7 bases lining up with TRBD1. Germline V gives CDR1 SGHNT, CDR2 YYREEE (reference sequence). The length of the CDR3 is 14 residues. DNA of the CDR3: TGTGCCAGCAGCAGCGGACAGGCCTACAATGAGCGGTTCTTC. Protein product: CASSSGQAYNERFF. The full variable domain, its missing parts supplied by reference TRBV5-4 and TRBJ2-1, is ETGVTQSPTHLIKTRGQQVTLRCSSQSGHNTVSWYQQALGQGPQFIFQYYREEENGRGNFPPRFSGLQFPNYSSELNVNALELDDSALYLCASSSGQAYNERFFGPGTRLTVL.

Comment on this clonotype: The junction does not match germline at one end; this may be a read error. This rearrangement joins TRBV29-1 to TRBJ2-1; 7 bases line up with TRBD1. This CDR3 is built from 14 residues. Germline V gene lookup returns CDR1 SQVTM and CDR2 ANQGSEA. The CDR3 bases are TGCAGCGTTGAACATGGACAGGTTTACAATGGGCAGCTCTTC. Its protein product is CSVEHGQVYNGQLF.

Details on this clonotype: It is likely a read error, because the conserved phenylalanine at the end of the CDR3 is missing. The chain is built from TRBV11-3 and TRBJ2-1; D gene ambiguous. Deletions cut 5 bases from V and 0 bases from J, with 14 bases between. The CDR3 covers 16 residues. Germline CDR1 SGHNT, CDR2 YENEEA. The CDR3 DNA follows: TGTGCCAGCAGCCCCGCCCTGAGAACCTCCTACAATGAGCAGTTCTTA. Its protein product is CASSPALRTSYNEQFL.

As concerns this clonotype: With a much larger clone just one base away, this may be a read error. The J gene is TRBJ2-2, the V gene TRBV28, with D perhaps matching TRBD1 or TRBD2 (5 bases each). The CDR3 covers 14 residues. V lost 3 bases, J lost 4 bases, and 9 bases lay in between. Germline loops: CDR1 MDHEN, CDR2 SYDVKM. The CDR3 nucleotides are TGTGCCAGCAGTTTTAGAGGGGTCACCGGGGAGCTGTTTTTT. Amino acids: CASSFRGVTGELFF.

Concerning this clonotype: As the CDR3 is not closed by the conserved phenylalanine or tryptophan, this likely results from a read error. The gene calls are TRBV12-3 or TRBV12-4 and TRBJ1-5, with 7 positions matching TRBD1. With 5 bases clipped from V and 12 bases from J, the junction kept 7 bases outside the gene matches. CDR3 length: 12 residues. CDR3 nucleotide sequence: TGTGCCAGCAGTCCCGGGAGGGACAGCCAGCATCTT. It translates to CASSPGRDSQHL.

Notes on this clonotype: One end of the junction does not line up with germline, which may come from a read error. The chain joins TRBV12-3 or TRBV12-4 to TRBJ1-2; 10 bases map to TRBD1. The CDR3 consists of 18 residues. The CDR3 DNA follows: TGTGCTAGCACTTTGGGGCAAGGTGGGACAGGGGTGTACTATGGCTACACCTTC. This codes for CASTLGQGGTGVYYGYTF.